The clone carrying this TCR beta chain came up once. At one end, the junction sequence differs from germline, possibly due to a read error. CDR3 length equals 15 residues. Germline assignment: CDR1 MNHEY and CDR2 SMNVEV (reference sequence). RNA transcripts gave rise to amplified TCR beta CDR3 regions. The HTBI primer set drove a first-round RT-PCR of the TCR CDR3. One entry per CDR3 protein results from TCRdb running MiXCR on the multiplex PCR reads. There are about 420,000 distinct CDR3 sequences in the sample; roughly 13% occur only once, and 5% to 6.5% lies in the top ten. The data stem from a study of T cells in Graves' hyperthyroidism and ophthalmopathy.

This receptor was taken from a woman aged 18-29 years with Graves' hyperthyroidism. Material: blood. This rearrangement joins TRBV27 to TRBJ2-7, with 12 bases matching TRBD1. The CDR3 spells CANSFGTGGVYEQYF. In nucleotides, the CDR3 is TGTGCCAACAGTTTCGGGACAGGGGGCGTGTACGAGCAGTACTTC.